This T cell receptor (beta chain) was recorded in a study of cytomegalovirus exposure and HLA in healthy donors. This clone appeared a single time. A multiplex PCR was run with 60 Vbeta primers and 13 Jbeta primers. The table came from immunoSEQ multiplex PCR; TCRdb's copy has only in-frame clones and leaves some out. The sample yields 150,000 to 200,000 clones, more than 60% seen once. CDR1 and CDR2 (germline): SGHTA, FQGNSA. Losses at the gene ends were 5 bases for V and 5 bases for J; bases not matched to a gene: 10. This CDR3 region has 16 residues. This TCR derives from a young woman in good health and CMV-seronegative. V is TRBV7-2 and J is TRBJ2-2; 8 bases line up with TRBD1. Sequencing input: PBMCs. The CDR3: CASSPRQGKRTGELFF. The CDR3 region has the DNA TGTGCCAGCAGCCCGAGACAGGGGAAGAGAACCGGGGAGCTGTTTTTT.